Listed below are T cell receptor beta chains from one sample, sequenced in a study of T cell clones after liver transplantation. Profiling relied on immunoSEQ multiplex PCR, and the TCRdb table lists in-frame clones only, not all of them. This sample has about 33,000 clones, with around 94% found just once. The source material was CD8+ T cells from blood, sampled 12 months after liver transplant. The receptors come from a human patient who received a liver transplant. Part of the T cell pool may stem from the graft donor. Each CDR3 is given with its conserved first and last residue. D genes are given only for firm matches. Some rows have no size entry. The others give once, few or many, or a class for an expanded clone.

TGTGCCAGCAGTGACAGGCCTTACACTGAAGCTTTCTTT,CASSDRPYTEAFF,TRBJ1-1,TRBV6-4,NA,NA
TGTGCCAGCAGCCCCCTACTAACAGATACGCAGTATTTT,CASSPLLTDTQYF,TRBJ2-3,TRBV27,NA,NA
TGTGCCAGCAGCGTAGGAGCGGGAGTGGATACGCAGTATTTT,CASSVGAGVDTQYF,TRBJ2-3,TRBV9,NA,TRBD2
TGTGCCAGCAGCTTAGCCCAGGGAAAATGGGGCAATCAGCCCCAGCATTTT,CASSLAQGKWGNQPQHF,TRBJ1-5,TRBV7-2,NA,NA
TGTGCCAGCAGCTCAGGGTATGAGCTGAACACTGAAGCTTTCTTT,CASSSGYELNTEAFF,TRBJ1-1,TRBV7-9,NA,NA
TGTGCCAGCAGCGGGGGAAAGGAGGGATATGGCTACACCTTC,CASSGGKEGYGYTF,TRBJ1-2,TRBV9,NA,NA
TGTGCCAGCAGCGTTAGCGGTAGCACAGATACGCAGTATTTT,CASSVSGSTDTQYF,TRBJ2-3,TRBV9,NA,NA
TGTGCCAGCAGCCTAGACGGGGGCTACGAGCAGTACTTC,CASSLDGGYEQYF,TRBJ2-7,TRBV7-8,NA,NA
TGTGCCAGCAGTTTAGAGTGGGGGAGCCGCACAGATACGCAGTATTTT,CASSLEWGSRTDTQYF,TRBJ2-3,TRBV27,NA,NA
TGTGCCAGCAGTTTCGGTCTAGCGGGTTACAATGAGCAGTTCTTC,CASSFGLAGYNEQFF,TRBJ2-1,TRBV28,NA,TRBD2
TGTGCCAGCAGCCAAGATGTCCAGGGGCGGGAGGGCCCCTACAATGAGCAGTTCTTC,CASSQDVQGREGPYNEQFF,TRBJ2-1,TRBV4-2,few,TRBD2